One and the same sample provided the 2 T cell receptor beta chains below, sequenced in a study of cytomegalovirus exposure and HLA in healthy donors. Vbeta (60) and Jbeta (13) primers were used in the PCR. Sequencing used immunoSEQ multiplex PCR; TCRdb keeps in-frame clones, though not all of them. Among roughly 100,000 clones listed, approximately 64% were seen once. The specimen was PBMCs. All receptors come from a boy between 10 and 17 years old in good health and CMV-seropositive.

This clone was observed a few times. V and J are TRBV6-1 and TRBJ2-7; D might be TRBD2 (5 bases). The CDR3 consists of 12 residues. The V gene lost 6 bases and the J gene lost 5 bases, with 11 bases spanning the gap. The germline gives CDR1 MNHNS, CDR2 SASEGT. The CDR3 loop is CASSRGLNEQYF. The CDR3 coding sequence is TGTGCCAGCAGCCGCGGACTCAACGAGCAGTACTTC.

In its sample, this clone was seen once. At one boundary the junction diverges from the germline segment, which might be a read error. The rearrangement links TRBV29-1 to TRBJ2-3; 8 bases match TRBD2. Germline V gene sequence: CDR1 SQVTM, CDR2 ANQGSEA. The CDR3 spans 14 residues. The CDR3 sequence: CGVPLAGVADTQYF. The CDR3, as DNA: TGCGGCGTCCCCCTAGCGGGTGTGGCAGATACGCAGTATTTT.